This T cell receptor beta chain was captured in a study of blood T cell repertoires in COVID-19. The CDR3 has 14 residues. Germline V gene sequence: CDR1 SQVTM, CDR2 ANQGSEA. Trimming removed 6 bases from V and 7 bases from J; junction bases left unmatched: 13. The protocol was immunoSEQ multiplex PCR, while the TCRdb copy is restricted to in-frame clones and leaves out a portion. The data contain roughly 28,000 clones, roughly four fifths of them singletons. The chain carries TRBV29-1 and TRBJ1-2, with 8 bases lining up with TRBD1. The sequence derives from a man in his 70s with acute or convalescent COVID-19. The sequenced sample was peripheral blood. The CDR3 nucleotides are TGCAGCGTCTCCAAATCAGACAGGGGAGGTGGCTACACCTTC. The encoded protein is CSVSKSDRGGGYTF. Full variable domain (outside the CDR3, taken from reference TRBV29-1 and TRBJ1-2): SAVISQKPSRDICQRGTSLTIQCQVDSQVTMMFWYRQQPGQSLTLIATANQGSEATYESGFVIDKFPISRPNLTFSTLTVSNMSPEDSSIYLCSVSKSDRGGGYTFGSGTRLTVV.